Shown below are 26 T cell receptor beta chains from a single sample sequenced in a study of blood T cell repertoires in COVID-19. Method: immunoSEQ multiplex PCR; TCRdb's copy keeps in-frame clones and lacks some. The data hold about 400,000 clones, with 88% observed a single time. Sequencing was performed on PBMCs or T cells enriched from blood (not recorded which). The source of these receptors is a woman between 40 and 55 years old with acute COVID-19.

The chain has TRBV6-2 or TRBV6-3 and TRBJ2-1; D gene unclear. V lost 6 bases, J lost 7 bases, and 16 bases lay in between. The CDR3 contains 14 residues. Germline V gene lookup returns CDR1 MNHEY and CDR2 SVGEGT. CDR3 amino acids: CASSNSLRWNEQFF. CDR3 nucleotide sequence: TGTGCCAGCAGCAATAGTTTGAGGTGGAATGAGCAGTTCTTC.

The J gene is TRBJ1-2, the V gene TRBV6-5; maybe TRBD1 (6 bases). Germline V gene data show CDR1 as MNHEY and CDR2 as SVGAGI. Trimming took off 7 bases at V and 4 bases at J, with 19 bases between the two ends. There are 15 residues in the CDR3. This CDR3 is CASNNLRGTTYGYTF. CDR3 DNA: TGTGCCAGCAATAACCTTCGTGGGACAACCTATGGCTACACCTTC.

The genes are TRBV2 and TRBJ1-5, with D perhaps TRBD1 (5 bases). The CDR3 extends over 15 amino acids. CDR1 SNHLY and CDR2 FYNNEI come from the germline V gene. Trimming cost V 3 bases and J 0 bases, with 9 bases left between them. This CDR3 is CASSETEYSNQPQHF. Here the CDR3 DNA reads TGTGCCAGCAGTGAGACAGAATATAGCAATCAGCCCCAGCATTTT.

The V gene is TRBV19, the J gene TRBJ2-5; 7 nucleotides match TRBD1. The CDR3 consists of 13 residues. The ends lost 5 bases at V and 3 bases at J; junction bases unmatched: 3. Looked up from germline, CDR1 is LNHDA and CDR2 is SQIVND (reference sequence). The DNA for the CDR3 is TGTGCCAGTAGTTCAGGACAGGAAGAGACCCAGTACTTC. It encodes CASSSGQEETQYF.

This chain links TRBV5-1 with TRBJ2-2; 10 bases map to TRBD2. V was clipped by 0 bases and J by 4 bases; unmatched bases: 9. The CDR3 is made up of 18 amino acids. From germline, CDR1 is SGHRS and CDR2 YFSETQ. CDR3 in amino acids: CASSLVRAGGPRTGELFF. In DNA form, the CDR3 reads TGCGCCAGCAGCTTGGTCCGAGCGGGGGGGCCGCGCACCGGGGAGCTGTTTTTT.

The chain couples TRBV27 to TRBJ2-7; 11 bases are shared with TRBD2. Trimming cost V 5 bases and J 4 bases; bases outside gene matches: 7. The CDR3 contains 15 residues. The germline V gene has CDR1 MNHEY and CDR2 SMNVEV (reference sequence). The chain's CDR3 is CASSMGLADYYEQYF. The CDR3 DNA is TGTGCCAGCAGTATGGGACTAGCGGATTATTACGAGCAGTACTTC.

CDR3 nucleotides: TGTGCCAGCAGCTTGAGGACAGGGGGGGAAAAACTGTTTTTT. Protein sequence: CASSLRTGGEKLFF. The rearrangement uses TRBV5-4 and TRBJ1-4, with 10 positions matching TRBD1. This CDR3 spans 14 amino acids. Germline V lookup: CDR1 SGHNT, CDR2 YYREEE (reference sequence). V lost 1 base and J lost 8; bases outside the gene matches: 2. The full variable domain, in which reference TRBV5-4 and TRBJ1-4 provide the parts outside the CDR3, is ETGVTQSPTHLIKTRGQQVTLRCSSQSGHNTVSWYQQALGQGPQFIFQYYREEENGRGNFPPRFSGLQFPNYSSELNVNALELDDSALYLCASSLRTGGEKLFFGSGTQLSVL.

The V and J genes are TRBV27 and TRBJ1-2; 9 nucleotides match TRBD1. With 2 bases clipped from V and 4 bases from J, the junction kept 2 bases outside the gene matches. Germline lookup yields CDR1 MNHEY and CDR2 SMNVEV (reference sequence). CDR3 length: 14 residues. This CDR3 is CASSLTGGVYGYTF. The DNA of the CDR3 is TGTGCCAGCAGTTTAACAGGGGGCGTCTATGGCTACACCTTC.

The rearrangement joins TRBV24-1 to TRBJ1-2; no clear D. The CDR3 totals 15 residues. Germline-derived CDR1 and CDR2 are KGHDR and SFDVKD. V was clipped by 4 bases and J by 6 bases, with 17 bases between them. DNA of the CDR3: TGTGCCACCAGTGACCTCGGACGGGGAGGAAATGGCTACACCTTC. It is translated as CATSDLGRGGNGYTF.

This clone was detected once. The chain is built from TRBV7-9 and TRBJ2-1; 12 bases match TRBD2. V gave up 5 bases and J gave up 3 bases; unmatched junction bases: 5. This CDR3 has 16 amino acids. Germline V gene data show CDR1 as SEHNR and CDR2 as FQNEAQ (reference sequence). The CDR3: CASSRGLAGIYNEQFF. CDR3 in DNA: TGTGCCAGCAGCCGCGGACTAGCGGGGATCTACAATGAGCAGTTCTTC.

J is TRBJ1-2 and V is TRBV5-1; D might be TRBD1 (5 bases). With 4 bases removed from V and 5 bases from J, the gap between germline ends came to 15 bases. The CDR3 is made up of 14 amino acids. Germline CDR1 SGHRS, CDR2 YFSETQ. CDR3 amino acids: CASSLTDRNYGYTF. The CDR3 bases are TGCGCCAGCAGCCTGACAGACCGGAATTATGGCTACACCTTC.

The chain links TRBV19 to TRBJ1-3; 8 bases match TRBD1. Germline CDR1 is LNHDA and CDR2 is SQIVND (reference sequence). There are 14 residues in the CDR3. Losses at the gene ends were 5 bases for V and 7 bases for J; bases not matched to a gene: 7. CDR3 sequence reads: CASSPGTGQNTIYF. The CDR3 DNA is TGTGCCAGTAGTCCAGGGACAGGCCAGAACACCATATATTTT.

A single count supports this clone. The CDR3: CAIQSLDRYEQYF. The CDR3 DNA reads as TGTGCCATCCAAAGTTTGGACAGGTACGAGCAGTACTTC. The V call is TRBV10-3, the J call TRBJ2-7; TRBD1 matches at 7 bases. This CDR3 is 13 amino acids long. The junction had 8 bases not matched to a gene; V was cut back by 8 bases and J by 4 bases. Germline V gene lookup returns CDR1 ENHRY and CDR2 SYGVKD.

The chain has TRBV5-4 and TRBJ1-1; 10 nucleotides agree with TRBD1. Losses at the gene ends were 3 bases for V and 9 bases for J; bases not matched to a gene: 2. Germline CDR1 reads SGHNT; CDR2 reads YYREEE (reference sequence). The CDR3 length is 12 residues. The CDR3 protein is CASSSGQGQAFF. The CDR3 DNA reads TGTGCCAGCAGCTCGGGACAGGGGCAAGCTTTCTTT.

The V call is TRBV10-3, the J call TRBJ2-1; the D gene is possibly TRBD2 (6 bases). In germline, CDR1 is ENHRY, CDR2 SYGVKD. There are 11 residues in the CDR3. V was shortened by 4 bases and J by 8 bases, with 6 bases between the two germline ends. CDR3 loop: CAISGGDEQFF. The CDR3 DNA reads TGTGCCATCAGTGGGGGGGATGAGCAGTTCTTC.

The V gene is TRBV6-5, the J gene TRBJ1-5, with D unclear. The CDR3 has 11 residues. CDR1 is MNHEY, CDR2 SVGAGI, per germline. V dropped 6 bases and J dropped 8 bases, with 8 bases sitting between them. The CDR3 reads CASRRSEPQHF. DNA for the CDR3: TGTGCCAGCAGACGCTCGGAGCCCCAGCATTTT.

V usage is TRBV29-1 and J usage is TRBJ2-1; 8 bases match TRBD1. This CDR3 region has 12 residues. V lost 6 bases, J lost 6 bases, and 4 bases stayed unmatched. CDR1 is SQVTM and CDR2 is ANQGSEA in the germline V gene. The CDR3 sequence is CSVGRGLNEQFF. Here the CDR3 DNA reads TGCAGCGTAGGCAGGGGGCTCAATGAGCAGTTCTTC.

The chain links TRBV11-3 to TRBJ2-2; a possible D gene is TRBD2 (5 bases). The CDR3 sequence is 13 residues long. V was shortened by 3 bases and J by 6 bases, with 8 bases between the two germline ends. Germline V gene data show CDR1 as SGHNT and CDR2 as YENEEA. CDR3 protein: CASSFTLAGELFF. For the CDR3, the DNA is TGTGCCAGCAGCTTCACACTAGCCGGGGAGCTGTTTTTT.

CDR3 region: CATSDSVQGAYTGELFF. For the CDR3, the DNA is TGTGCCACCAGTGATTCGGTACAGGGGGCATACACCGGGGAGCTGTTTTTT. V and J are TRBV24-1 and TRBJ2-2; 9 positions agree with TRBD1. The CDR3 sequence is 17 residues long. V trimming: 2 bases; J trimming: 3 bases; junction bases outside the gene matches: 6. Germline CDR1 and CDR2: KGHDR and SFDVKD.

The table lists this clone with a few counts. The V call is TRBV6-1, the J call TRBJ2-2; a possible D gene is TRBD1 (6 bases). The CDR3 loop spans 14 amino acids. V was trimmed by 2 bases and J by 5 bases, leaving 9 bases between them. CDR1 MNHNS and CDR2 SASEGT come from the germline V gene. The CDR3 DNA is TGTGCCAGCAGTGAAAACAGGGCTACCGGGGAGCTGTTTTTT. It codes for CASSENRATGELFF.

V gene TRBV2 combines with J gene TRBJ2-2, with 8 positions matching TRBD1. Germline CDR1 reads SNHLY; CDR2 reads FYNNEI. The ends lost 5 bases at V and 2 bases at J; junction bases unmatched: 4. CDR3 length: 15 amino acids. CDR3 nucleotides: TGTGCCAGCAGTCGGACAGGGACCAACACCGGGGAGCTGTTTTTT. It is translated as CASSRTGTNTGELFF.

This clone was picked up one time. The CDR3 sequence is CASSLGDRGWSYEQYF. DNA for the CDR3: TGTGCCAGCAGCTTAGGGGACAGGGGCTGGAGCTACGAGCAGTACTTC. This chain uses TRBV7-9 with TRBJ2-7, with 10 bases aligning to TRBD1. This CDR3 is built from 16 residues. J lost 3 bases, V lost 1 base, and 6 bases had no gene match. Germline-derived CDR1 and CDR2 are SEHNR and FQNEAQ (reference sequence).

This chain joins TRBV18 and TRBJ1-5; D is perhaps TRBD1 (5 bases). This CDR3 comprises 13 residues. Germline V gene data show CDR1 as KGHSH and CDR2 as LQKENI. The V gene lost 8 bases and the J gene lost 3 bases, with 11 bases spanning the gap. The CDR3 spells CASRGGVNQPQHF. DNA for the CDR3: TGTGCCAGCCGCGGGGGAGTCAATCAGCCCCAGCATTTT.

For this clone: An end of the junction does not agree with germline; a read error may underlie this. The chain employs TRBV6-5 and TRBJ1-5; D is unresolved. The CDR3 has 15 amino acids. Germline lookup yields CDR1 MNHEY and CDR2 SVGAGI. Written as DNA, the CDR3 is TGTGCCAGCAGCTACTCCGGCGGAAACAATCAGCCCCAGCATTTT. Translation: CASSYSGGNNQPQHF.

The chain links TRBV9 to TRBJ2-5, with D uncertain. CDR1 is SGDLS and CDR2 is YYNGEE in the germline V gene. Trimming shortened V by 0 bases and J by 1 base, and 7 bases separated the two germline ends. The CDR3 sequence is 14 residues long. The CDR3 reads CASSVGQIQETQYF. For the CDR3, the DNA is TGTGCCAGCAGCGTAGGGCAGATCCAAGAGACCCAGTACTTC.

The V call is TRBV27, the J call TRBJ1-5; D is unresolved. The germline CDR1 and CDR2 sequences are MNHEY and SMNVEV (reference sequence). The CDR3 extends over 17 amino acids. V lost 1 base and J lost 0, with 13 bases in between. As DNA, the CDR3 is TGTGCCAGCAGTTTATTTGGTGGCCAGTATAGCAATCAGCCCCAGCATTTT. Translated, it gives CASSLFGGQYSNQPQHF.